The subject of this entry is one T cell receptor beta chain. No antigen is known for it. The data belong to a study of blood T cells in healthy people across ages. Study-wide results and caveats: Any changes in expanded clonotypes were possibly confounded, as donor CMV status remained unknown.

Through a sample-barcoded 5' primer and a J-beta primer mix, a second PCR was run for roughly 6 to 11 cycles. Via MiXCR, TCRdb re-called the 5' RACE reads, giving one row per CDR3 protein. The table lists about 1,800,000 distinct CDR3 sequences, 28% of them singletons, with 7.7% in the top ten. The CDR3 totals 15 residues. Unmatched junction bases numbered 7, after V lost 8 bases and J lost 2 bases. The germline gives CDR1 SGHRS, CDR2 YFSETQ. The rearrangement links TRBV5-1 to TRBJ2-1; 10 bases are a match to TRBD1. This TCR derives from a woman in her twenties or thirties in good health. The sequencing sample was made of blood. The CDR3 DNA follows: TGCGCCAGTGCGATGGGACAGGGGCCCTACAATGAGCAGTTCTTC. Amino acid sequence: CASAMGQGPYNEQFF. Full variable domain (missing parts from reference TRBV5-1 and TRBJ2-1): KAGVTQTPRYLIKTRGQQVTLSCSPISGHRSVSWYQQTPGQGLQFLFEYFSETQRNKGNFPGRFSGRQFSNSRSEMNVSTLELGDSALYLCASAMGQGPYNEQFFGPGTRLTVL.